This T cell receptor (beta chain) was observed in a study of blood T cell repertoires in COVID-19. Whole-study context: Italy, Spain and the United States were the sources of the convalescent and acute COVID-19 samples. PBMCs, B-cell-depleted T cells, or T cells provided the cDNA or gDNA that made up the material.

This clone was recorded once. The ends were cut back, 6 bases at V and 3 bases at J, with 26 bases in the middle. This CDR3 contains 18 residues. Germline V lookup: CDR1 MDHEN, CDR2 SYDVKM. Per the authors' pipeline: Amplified reference gene primers provided the basis for estimating nucleated cell counts. The assay was immunoSEQ multiplex PCR, and TCRdb's table has in-frame clones only and misses some. D and trimming come from the DNA, and the V and J calls and clone size come from that table. The top ten clones hold 2% to 2.5% of a sample with about 100,000 clones, 87% of them seen once. This chain joins TRBV28 and TRBJ1-1, with D possibly being TRBD1 (6 bases). The receptor comes from a man aged 45-65 years with active COVID-19. Sequenced sample: peripheral blood. The CDR3 protein is CASRIHLGVRGGDTEAFF. CDR3 in DNA: TGTGCCAGCAGAATACACTTAGGAGTTCGCGGGGGCGACACTGAAGCTTTCTTT.